This T cell receptor beta chain was sequenced in a study of blood T cell repertoires in COVID-19. Background on the study: Collection of acute and convalescent COVID-19 samples took place in the United States, Italy and Spain. The cDNA or gDNA used as material had been derived from T cells, B-cell-depleted T cells, or PBMCs.

Remarks on this clone: Other DNA sequences in this sample translate to the same CDR3.

Under the authors' procedure: Estimation of nucleated cell counts was performed using reference gene primer amplification. Some clones are missing from TCRdb's copy, which holds only in-frame ones; the method was immunoSEQ multiplex PCR. V, J and clone size are those of that table, while D and trimming were read from the DNA. There are some 180,000 clones in the sample; about 83% occur only once, and approximately 18% lies in the top ten. The CDR3 consists of 16 residues. Trimming removed 4 bases from V and 3 bases from J, with 18 bases in between. Germline V CDR1 and CDR2: SGHRS, YFSETQ. The sample taken for sequencing was peripheral blood. The chain recombines TRBV5-1 with TRBJ2-3; weak D call: TRBD1 (7 bases). This TCR was recovered from a woman aged 70-85 years who had recovered from COVID-19. The CDR3 sequence is CASSLPLAGGTDTQYF. CDR3 in DNA: TGCGCCAGCAGCCTGCCATTGGCAGGGGGGACAGATACGCAGTATTTT.